The entry below gives a single T cell receptor beta chain sequence along with its context. Per the study methods: Amplified reference gene primers provided the basis for estimating nucleated cell counts. Some clones are missing from TCRdb's copy, which holds only in-frame ones; the method was immunoSEQ multiplex PCR. V, J and clone size are those of that table, while D and trimming were read from the DNA. The sample has fewer than 30,000 clones; about nine tenths are singletons. The data derive from a study of blood T cell repertoires in COVID-19. The junction had 7 bases not matched to a gene; V was cut back by 2 bases and J by 1 base. Germline V gives CDR1 KGHDR, CDR2 SFDVKD. The CDR3 is made up of 17 amino acids.

The chain joins TRBV24-1 to TRBJ2-3, with 8 positions matching TRBD2. The specimen sequenced was peripheral blood. The sequence was collected from a man in his forties or fifties with active COVID-19. DNA for the CDR3: TGTGCCACCAGTGATTCGGGGGCGGGAGGCCGCACAGATACGCAGTATTTT. Its protein product is CATSDSGAGGRTDTQYF.